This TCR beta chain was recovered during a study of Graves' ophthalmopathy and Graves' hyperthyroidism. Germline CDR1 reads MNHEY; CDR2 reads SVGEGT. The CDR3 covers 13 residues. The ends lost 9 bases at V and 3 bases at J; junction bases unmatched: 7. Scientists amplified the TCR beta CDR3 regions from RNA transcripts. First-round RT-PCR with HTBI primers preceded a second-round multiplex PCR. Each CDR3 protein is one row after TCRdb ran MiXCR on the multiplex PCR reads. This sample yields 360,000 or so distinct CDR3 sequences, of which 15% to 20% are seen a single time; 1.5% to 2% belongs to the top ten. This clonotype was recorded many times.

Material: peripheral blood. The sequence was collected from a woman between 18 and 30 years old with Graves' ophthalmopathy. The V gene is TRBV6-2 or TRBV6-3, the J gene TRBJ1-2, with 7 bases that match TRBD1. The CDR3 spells CASRDSWDYGYTF. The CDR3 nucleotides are TGTGCCAGTCGGGACAGTTGGGACTATGGCTACACCTTC.